This T cell receptor beta chain stems from a study of spatial heterogeneity in lung cancer. As to time point: sample taken at primary tumor resection. TCRdb called the 5' RACE reads again in MiXCR, with one record for every CDR3 protein. The sample has 43,000 or so distinct CDR3 sequences; around 6.8% are singletons. CDR1 is ENHRY and CDR2 is SYGVKD in the germline V gene. The CDR3 is made up of 13 amino acids. V was shortened by 6 bases and J by 4 bases, with 10 bases between the two germline ends. The V and J genes are TRBV10-3 and TRBJ1-5, with D possibly matching TRBD1 (5 bases). The material sequenced was PBMCs, taken at surgery. This receptor was obtained from a female donor with early-stage non-small cell lung cancer. The CDR3 coding sequence is TGTGCCATCAGCAGGGAAGGGAATCAGCCCCAGCATTTT. Encoded protein: CAISREGNQPQHF.